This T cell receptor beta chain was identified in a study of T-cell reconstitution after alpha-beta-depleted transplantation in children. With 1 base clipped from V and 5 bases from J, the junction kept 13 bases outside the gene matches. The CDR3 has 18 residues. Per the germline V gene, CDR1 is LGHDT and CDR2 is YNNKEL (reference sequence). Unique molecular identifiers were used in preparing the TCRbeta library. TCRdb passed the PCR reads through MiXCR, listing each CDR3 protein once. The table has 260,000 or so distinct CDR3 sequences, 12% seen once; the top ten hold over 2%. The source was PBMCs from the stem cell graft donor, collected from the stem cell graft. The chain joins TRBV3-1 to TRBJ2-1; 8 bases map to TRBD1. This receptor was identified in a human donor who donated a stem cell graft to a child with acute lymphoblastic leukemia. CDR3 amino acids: CASSQGPSDRGWNNEQFF. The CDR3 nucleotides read TGTGCCAGCAGCCAAGGACCCTCCGACAGGGGTTGGAACAATGAGCAGTTCTTC.